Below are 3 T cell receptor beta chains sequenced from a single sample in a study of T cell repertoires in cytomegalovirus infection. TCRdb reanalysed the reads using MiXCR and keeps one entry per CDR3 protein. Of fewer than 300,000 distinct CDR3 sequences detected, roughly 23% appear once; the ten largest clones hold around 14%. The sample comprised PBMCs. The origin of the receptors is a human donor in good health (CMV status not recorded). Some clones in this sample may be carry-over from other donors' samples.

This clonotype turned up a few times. The CDR3 reads CASSLLGQGAIGELFF. CDR3 nucleotide sequence: TGTGCCAGCAGCTTACTAGGACAGGGGGCTATCGGGGAGCTGTTTTTT. The chain couples TRBV7-2 to TRBJ2-2; TRBD1 matches at 11 bases. V shed 2 bases and J 7 bases; nucleotides not matched to a gene: 6. Germline V lookup: CDR1 SGHTA, CDR2 FQGNSA. The CDR3 sequence is 16 residues long.

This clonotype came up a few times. CDR3 DNA sequence: TGTGCCAGCAGCGTAGCCCCCCAGGAGACCCAGTACTTC. It yields the protein CASSVAPQETQYF. V usage is TRBV9 and J usage is TRBJ2-5; D unresolved. CDR1 is SGDLS, CDR2 YYNGEE, per germline. Trimming shortened V by 0 bases and J by 5 bases, and 8 bases separated the two germline ends. CDR3 size: 13 residues. The full variable domain, completed using reference TRBV9 and TRBJ2-5, is DSGVTQTPKHLITATGQRVTLRCSPRSGDLSVYWYQQSLDQGLQFLIQYYNGEERAKGNILERFSAQQFPDLHSELNLSSLELGDSALYFCASSVAPQETQYFGPGTRLLVL.

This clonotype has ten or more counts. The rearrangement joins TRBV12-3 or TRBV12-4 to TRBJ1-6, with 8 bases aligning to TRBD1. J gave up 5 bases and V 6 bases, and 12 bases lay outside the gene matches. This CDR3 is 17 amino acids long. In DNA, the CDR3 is TGTGCCAGCAGCCCCGGGGACAGGAGAAAGGATAATTCACCCCTCCACTTT. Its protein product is CASSPGDRRKDNSPLHF.